A selection of T cell receptor beta chains follows, all from one sample in a study of T cell responses to AZD1222 COVID-19 vaccine. Here immunoSEQ multiplex PCR was the method, and the copy in TCRdb shows in-frame clones only, minus some. The sample has over 100,000 clones, 65% to 90% seen once; the top ten hold 7.9%. The sequencing used peripheral blood, collected 28 days after the second dose of the MenACWY control vaccine. Receptors originate from an adult who received the MenACWY meningococcal vaccine as a control. Each CDR3 is given with its conserved first and last residue. Fields, in order: V gene, clone size, J gene, D gene, CDR3 protein, CDR3 DNA. A D gene is named only where the DNA matches it firmly. The size field is filled for only some rows; it gives once, few, many or a size class.

v_gene: TRBV9
abundance: NA
j_gene: TRBJ2-7
d_gene: TRBD2
CDR3aa: CASSVGGSAYEQYF
CDR3nt: TGTGCCAGCAGCGTAGGCGGGAGCGCCTACGAGCAGTACTTC

v_gene: TRBV6-5
abundance: NA
j_gene: TRBJ1-2
d_gene: TRBD1
CDR3aa: CASTDRVAGYTF
CDR3nt: TGTGCCAGCACAGACAGGGTAGCGGGCTACACCTTC

v_gene: TRBV9
abundance: NA
j_gene: TRBJ1-1
d_gene: NA
CDR3aa: CASSVVEGTEAFF
CDR3nt: TGTGCCAGCAGCGTAGTCGAGGGCACTGAAGCTTTCTTT

v_gene: TRBV29-1
abundance: NA
j_gene: TRBJ2-7
d_gene: NA
CDR3aa: CSGQEGEQYF
CDR3nt: TGCAGCGGACAGGAGGGCGAGCAGTACTTC

v_gene: TRBV5-4
abundance: NA
j_gene: TRBJ2-4
d_gene: NA
CDR3aa: CAASQDRPDRAKNIQYF
CDR3nt: TGTGCCGCAAGCCAAGACAGGCCGGACAGAGCCAAAAACATTCAGTACTTC

v_gene: TRBV18
abundance: NA
j_gene: TRBJ2-5
d_gene: TRBD1
CDR3aa: CASSPIQGETQYF
CDR3nt: TGTGCCAGCTCACCAATACAGGGGGAGACCCAGTACTTC

v_gene: TRBV7-8
abundance: NA
j_gene: TRBJ2-1
d_gene: TRBD1
CDR3aa: CASSTTGGRGGNEQFF
CDR3nt: TGTGCCAGCAGCACAACAGGGGGCAGAGGGGGCAATGAGCAGTTCTTC

v_gene: TRBV5-1
abundance: NA
j_gene: TRBJ2-4
d_gene: NA
CDR3aa: CASSLPLDSQKNIQYF
CDR3nt: TGCGCCAGCAGCTTGCCCCTAGACAGCCAGAAAAACATTCAGTACTTC

v_gene: TRBV5-1
abundance: NA
j_gene: TRBJ1-5
d_gene: NA
CDR3aa: CASSLGADTLPQHF
CDR3nt: TGCGCCAGCAGCCTGGGGGCCGACACTTTGCCCCAGCATTTT

v_gene: TRBV28
abundance: NA
j_gene: TRBJ1-1
d_gene: NA
CDR3aa: CASSLTTGNTEAFF
CDR3nt: TGTGCCAGCAGTTTAACTACAGGGAACACTGAAGCTTTCTTT

v_gene: TRBV6-5
abundance: NA
j_gene: TRBJ1-6
d_gene: NA
CDR3aa: CASSYPGQNSPLHF
CDR3nt: TGTGCCAGCAGTTACCCGGGCCAGAATTCACCCCTCCACTTT

v_gene: TRBV9
abundance: NA
j_gene: TRBJ2-5
d_gene: NA
CDR3aa: CASSVGGNQETQYF
CDR3nt: TGTGCCAGCAGCGTAGGAGGTAACCAAGAGACCCAGTACTTC

v_gene: TRBV29-1
abundance: NA
j_gene: TRBJ1-2
d_gene: TRBD1
CDR3aa: CSVGQGDGYGYTF
CDR3nt: TGCAGCGTGGGACAGGGGGATGGCTATGGCTACACCTTC

v_gene: TRBV7-7
abundance: NA
j_gene: TRBJ2-5
d_gene: NA
CDR3aa: CASSLGPTGRETQYF
CDR3nt: TGTGCCAGCAGCTTAGGGCCGACAGGGAGGGAGACCCAGTACTTC

v_gene: TRBV4-2
abundance: NA
j_gene: TRBJ2-7
d_gene: TRBD2
CDR3aa: CASSQGLASYEQYF
CDR3nt: TGTGCCAGCAGCCAGGGACTAGCGTCCTACGAGCAGTACTTC

v_gene: TRBV7-9
abundance: NA
j_gene: TRBJ2-3
d_gene: NA
CDR3aa: CASSGDIYTQYF
CDR3nt: TGTGCCAGCAGCGGAGACATCTATACGCAGTATTTT

v_gene: TRBV5-1
abundance: NA
j_gene: TRBJ2-3
d_gene: NA
CDR3aa: CASSFASNPTDTQYF
CDR3nt: TGCGCCAGCAGTTTTGCTAGCAACCCCACAGATACGCAGTATTTT

v_gene: TRBV29-1
abundance: NA
j_gene: TRBJ2-2
d_gene: NA
CDR3aa: CSVEIFAQGNTGELFF
CDR3nt: TGCAGCGTTGAGATTTTTGCACAGGGGAACACCGGGGAGCTGTTTTTT

v_gene: TRBV28
abundance: few
j_gene: TRBJ1-3
d_gene: NA
CDR3aa: CASSRWAGVNTIYF
CDR3nt: TGTGCCAGCAGTCGATGGGCAGGGGTAAACACCATATATTTT

v_gene: TRBV11-2
abundance: NA
j_gene: TRBJ1-2
d_gene: TRBD1
CDR3aa: CASRRDSNYGYTF
CDR3nt: TGTGCCAGCAGACGGGACAGTAACTATGGCTACACCTTC

v_gene: TRBV7-9
abundance: NA
j_gene: TRBJ1-6
d_gene: NA
CDR3aa: CASSPGGGGSPLHF
CDR3nt: TGTGCCAGCAGTCCCGGGGGAGGGGGTTCACCCCTCCACTTT

v_gene: TRBV20-1
abundance: few
j_gene: TRBJ1-1
d_gene: NA
CDR3aa: CSARWQDEAFF
CDR3nt: TGCAGTGCTAGATGGCAGGACGAAGCTTTCTTT

v_gene: TRBV15
abundance: once
j_gene: TRBJ2-1
d_gene: NA
CDR3aa: CATSRGGSDGSNEQFF
CDR3nt: TGTGCCACCAGCAGAGGTGGTAGCGATGGGAGCAATGAGCAGTTCTTC

v_gene: TRBV2
abundance: NA
j_gene: TRBJ1-1
d_gene: NA
CDR3aa: CASTLGGKNTEAFF
CDR3nt: TGTGCCAGCACCTTAGGGGGGAAGAACACTGAAGCTTTCTTT

v_gene: TRBV2
abundance: few
j_gene: TRBJ1-1
d_gene: NA
CDR3aa: CASRPRGGLGTNTEAFF
CDR3nt: TGTGCCAGCAGGCCTCGGGGGGGCCTCGGTACTAACACTGAAGCTTTCTTT

v_gene: TRBV19
abundance: NA
j_gene: TRBJ2-3
d_gene: NA
CDR3aa: CASTAGGGTQYF
CDR3nt: TGTGCCAGTACAGCAGGGGGAGGTACGCAGTATTTT

v_gene: TRBV29-1
abundance: NA
j_gene: TRBJ2-1
d_gene: NA
CDR3aa: CSVEGNHGTPSEQFF
CDR3nt: TGCAGCGTTGAAGGTAATCATGGGACCCCGAGTGAGCAGTTCTTC

v_gene: TRBV28
abundance: NA
j_gene: TRBJ1-5
d_gene: TRBD1
CDR3aa: CASKPMERQGHQPQHF
CDR3nt: TGTGCCAGCAAACCTATGGAGAGACAGGGACATCAGCCCCAGCATTTT

v_gene: TRBV5-1
abundance: NA
j_gene: TRBJ1-4
d_gene: TRBD1
CDR3aa: CASSQRTGGNEKLFF
CDR3nt: TGCGCCAGCAGCCAACGGACAGGGGGGAATGAAAAACTGTTTTTT

v_gene: TRBV24-1
abundance: NA
j_gene: TRBJ2-7
d_gene: TRBD2
CDR3aa: CATSDPTSGRAGEQYF
CDR3nt: TGTGCCACCAGTGACCCGACTAGCGGGAGGGCCGGCGAGCAGTACTTC

v_gene: TRBV18
abundance: NA
j_gene: TRBJ1-1
d_gene: NA
CDR3aa: CASSPRTAMNTEAFF
CDR3nt: TGTGCCAGCTCACCACGGACAGCTATGAACACTGAAGCTTTCTTT

v_gene: TRBV6-5
abundance: NA
j_gene: TRBJ1-2
d_gene: NA
CDR3aa: CASSYSTQTYGYTF
CDR3nt: TGTGCCAGCAGTTACTCGACACAAACCTATGGCTACACCTTC

v_gene: TRBV2
abundance: NA
j_gene: TRBJ2-7
d_gene: NA
CDR3aa: CASSVLGDGEQYF
CDR3nt: TGTGCCAGCAGTGTTCTCGGGGACGGAGAGCAGTACTTC

v_gene: TRBV19
abundance: NA
j_gene: TRBJ1-1
d_gene: NA
CDR3aa: CASSIARLMNTEAFF
CDR3nt: TGTGCCAGTAGTATAGCCAGATTAATGAACACTGAAGCTTTCTTT

v_gene: TRBV28
abundance: NA
j_gene: TRBJ1-1
d_gene: NA
CDR3aa: CASSPTTGGVTEAFF
CDR3nt: TGTGCCAGCAGTCCGACGACCGGGGGCGTCACTGAAGCTTTCTTT

v_gene: TRBV30
abundance: NA
j_gene: TRBJ2-5
d_gene: TRBD2
CDR3aa: CAWSVRPAGLAGRETQYF
CDR3nt: TGTGCCTGGAGTGTAAGGCCGGCGGGACTAGCGGGACGAGAGACCCAGTACTTC

v_gene: TRBV6-5
abundance: few
j_gene: TRBJ2-2
d_gene: TRBD2
CDR3aa: CASSYLLAGHTGELFF
CDR3nt: TGTGCCAGCAGTTATTTGCTAGCGGGCCACACCGGGGAGCTGTTTTTT

v_gene: TRBV5-1
abundance: NA
j_gene: TRBJ2-1
d_gene: TRBD2
CDR3aa: CASSLEASGGYNEQFF
CDR3nt: TGCGCCAGCAGCTTGGAGGCTAGCGGGGGATACAATGAGCAGTTCTTC

v_gene: TRBV27
abundance: NA
j_gene: TRBJ1-6
d_gene: NA
CDR3aa: CASSPSQLSYNSPLHF
CDR3nt: TGTGCCAGCAGTCCCTCACAGCTCTCCTATAATTCACCCCTCCACTTT

v_gene: TRBV6-5
abundance: once
j_gene: TRBJ1-1
d_gene: NA
CDR3aa: CASRKRTEAFF
CDR3nt: TGTGCCAGCAGGAAAAGGACTGAAGCTTTCTTT

v_gene: TRBV19
abundance: NA
j_gene: TRBJ1-5
d_gene: TRBD1
CDR3aa: CASSFRDRGVNQPQHF
CDR3nt: TGTGCCAGTAGTTTCCGGGACAGGGGCGTTAATCAGCCCCAGCATTTT

v_gene: TRBV5-1
abundance: NA
j_gene: TRBJ1-5
d_gene: NA
CDR3aa: CASSFGGNNQPQHF
CDR3nt: TGCGCCAGCAGCTTTGGCGGAAACAATCAGCCCCAGCATTTT